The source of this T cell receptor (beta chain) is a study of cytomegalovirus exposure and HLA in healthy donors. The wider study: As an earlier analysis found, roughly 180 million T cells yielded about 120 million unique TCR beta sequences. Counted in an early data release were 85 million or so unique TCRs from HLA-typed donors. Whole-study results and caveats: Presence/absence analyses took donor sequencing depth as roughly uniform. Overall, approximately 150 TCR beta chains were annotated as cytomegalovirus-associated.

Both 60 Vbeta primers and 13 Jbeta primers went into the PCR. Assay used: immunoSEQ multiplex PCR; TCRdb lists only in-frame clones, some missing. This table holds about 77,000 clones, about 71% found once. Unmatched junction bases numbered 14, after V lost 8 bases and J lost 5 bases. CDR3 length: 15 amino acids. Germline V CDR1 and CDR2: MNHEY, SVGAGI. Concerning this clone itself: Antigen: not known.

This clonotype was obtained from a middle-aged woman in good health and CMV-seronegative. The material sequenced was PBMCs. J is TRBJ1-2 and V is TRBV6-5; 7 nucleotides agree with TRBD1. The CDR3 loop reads CASSDRAGGEYGYTF. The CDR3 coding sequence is TGTGCCAGCTCCGACAGGGCCGGAGGGGAGTATGGCTACACCTTC.